The 23 T cell receptor beta chains below come from one sample, sequenced in a study of cytomegalovirus exposure and HLA in healthy donors. TCRdb's copy holds only in-frame clones and misses some; the assay was immunoSEQ multiplex PCR. The top ten hold approximately 7% of the sample, which has about 190,000 clones, over 65% seen once. The source material was PBMCs. All receptors derive from a man between 18 and 35 years old in good health and CMV-seropositive.

The chain recombines TRBV27 with TRBJ2-7, with TRBD1 as a possible D gene (5 bases). The CDR3 contains 18 residues. Germline assignment: CDR1 MNHEY and CDR2 SMNVEV (reference sequence). Trimming removed 5 bases at V and 4 bases at J, with 27 bases between. Here the CDR3 DNA reads TGTGCCAGCAGTCCGCGCCTCACCCGACATGGGGCTATATACGAGCAGTACTTC. Translating gives CASSPRLTRHGAIYEQYF.

The chain links TRBV19 to TRBJ1-2; TRBD1 matches at 8 bases. Germline trimming cut 5 bases from V and 8 bases from J; bases unmatched to any gene: 16. The germline V gene encodes CDR1 LNHDA and CDR2 SQIVND (reference sequence). The CDR3 has 16 amino acids. The CDR3 is CASSPTPDRGIGGYTF. The CDR3 DNA is TGTGCCAGTAGTCCCACCCCCGACAGGGGAATAGGAGGCTACACCTTC.

This chain uses TRBV30 with TRBJ1-3, with a weak D call TRBD1 (5 bases). Germline CDR1 is GTSNPN and CDR2 is SVGIG (reference sequence). This CDR3 spans 15 amino acids. With 1 base removed from V and 8 bases from J, the gap between germline ends came to 18 bases. Written as DNA, the CDR3 is TGTGCCTGGAGTGCCTTGACAAACACCAGGGACACCATATATTTT. It yields the protein CAWSALTNTRDTIYF.

The chain is built from TRBV6-1 and TRBJ2-1; 11 bases map to TRBD2. CDR1 is MNHNS, CDR2 SASEGT, per germline. This CDR3 has 13 residues. Unmatched junction bases numbered 7, after V lost 8 bases and J lost 10 bases. The CDR3 nucleotides are TGTGCCAGCGGACTAGCGGGTCAATACGAGCAGTTCTTC. Its protein product is CASGLAGQYEQFF.

This clone turned up a few times. The chain combines TRBV27 with TRBJ2-1, with TRBD2 identical over 10 bases. The CDR3 covers 17 residues. The germline V gene has CDR1 MNHEY and CDR2 SMNVEV (reference sequence). V lost 3 bases, J lost 5 bases, and 10 bases stayed unmatched. CDR3 nucleotide sequence: TGTGCCAGCAGTTTCTCCCCTAGCGGGAGTTTGGACAATGAGCAGTTCTTC. Translated: CASSFSPSGSLDNEQFF.

V is TRBV30 and J is TRBJ1-3; D possibly corresponds to TRBD1 (6 bases). CDR1 GTSNPN and CDR2 SVGIG come from the germline V gene (reference sequence). The CDR3 length is 15 residues. The V end was cut by 2 bases, the J end by 0 bases, with 11 bases between. This CDR3 is CAWSSTGLSGNTIYF. CDR3 coding DNA: TGTGCCTGGAGTTCTACAGGGCTCTCTGGAAACACCATATATTTT. The full variable domain, rest sourced from reference TRBV30 and TRBJ1-3, is SQTIHQWPATLVQPVGSPLSLECTVEGTSNPNLYWYRQAAGRGLQLLFYSVGIGQISSEVPQNLSASRPQDRQFILSSKKLLLSDSGFYLCAWSSTGLSGNTIYFGEGSWLTVV.

This clone was counted many times. The chain's CDR3 is CASSYDIGEGNYGYTF. The CDR3 bases are TGTGCCAGCAGTTACGACATAGGGGAGGGGAACTATGGCTACACCTTC. This chain joins TRBV6-5 and TRBJ1-2; perhaps TRBD1 as D (5 bases). Germline V gives CDR1 MNHEY, CDR2 SVGAGI. The V gene lost 2 bases and the J gene lost 2 bases, with 15 bases spanning the gap. The CDR3 covers 16 residues.

CDR3 nucleotide sequence: TGTGCCAGCGCAGGGGCCTTCACAGATACGCAGTATTTT. This gives the protein CASAGAFTDTQYF. The V call is TRBV27, the J call TRBJ2-3; TRBD1 is a possible D gene (6 bases). Between the trimmed V and J ends, which lost 8 bases and 2 bases, there was a span of 11 bases. The CDR3 spans 13 residues. In germline, CDR1 is MNHEY, CDR2 SMNVEV (reference sequence).

This rearrangement joins TRBV5-1 to TRBJ2-1; TRBD2 is a possible D gene (6 bases). Germline-derived CDR1 and CDR2 are SGHRS and YFSETQ. This CDR3 is 15 amino acids long. The V gene lost 5 bases and the J gene lost 1 base, with 13 bases spanning the gap. The CDR3 region is CASRGGRGSYNEQFF. In DNA form, the CDR3 reads TGCGCCAGCAGGGGAGGAAGAGGATCCTACAATGAGCAGTTCTTC.

This chain links TRBV9 with TRBJ2-2; weak D call: TRBD2 (6 bases). The germline V gene has CDR1 SGDLS and CDR2 YYNGEE. The V and J ends lost 0 bases and 9 bases respectively, with 18 bases between them. The CDR3 has 16 residues. The CDR3 region is CASSVVGGVEIRELFF. The CDR3 coding sequence is TGTGCCAGCAGCGTAGTTGGCGGGGTGGAGATAAGGGAGCTGTTTTTT.

The V call is TRBV5-1, the J call TRBJ2-1; D is ambiguous. The CDR3 has 13 amino acids. V was clipped by 1 base and J by 5 bases, with 7 bases between them. Germline CDR1 is SGHRS and CDR2 is YFSETQ. The CDR3 sequence: CASSLSPNNEQFF. CDR3 DNA: TGCGCCAGCAGCTTGAGCCCCAACAATGAGCAGTTCTTC.

The chain links TRBV7-2 to TRBJ2-5, with D perhaps TRBD2 (6 bases). V lost 0 bases and J lost 9, with 14 bases in between. Germline V lookup: CDR1 SGHTA, CDR2 FQGNSA. The CDR3 sequence is 14 residues long. The DNA of the CDR3 is TGTGCCAGCAGCTTAGCAGCGGGTTCCCGGGCCCAGTACTTC. Its protein product is CASSLAAGSRAQYF.

This rearrangement joins TRBV7-9 to TRBJ2-7; possibly TRBD1 for D (5 bases). The germline CDR1 and CDR2 sequences are SEHNR and FQNEAQ (reference sequence). The CDR3 loop spans 14 amino acids. Trimming shortened V by 3 bases and J by 0 bases, and 9 bases separated the two germline ends. CDR3: CASSFPDTSYEQYF. The CDR3 DNA reads TGTGCCAGCAGCTTCCCGGACACCTCCTACGAGCAGTACTTC. Full variable domain (outside the CDR3, taken from reference TRBV7-9 and TRBJ2-7): DTGVSQNPRHKITKRGQNVTFRCDPISEHNRLYWYRQTLGQGPEFLTYFQNEAQLEKSRLLSDRFSAERPKGSFSTLEIQRTEQGDSAMYLCASSFPDTSYEQYFGPGTRLTVT.

The chain combines TRBV19 with TRBJ2-2, with D possibly matching TRBD1 (6 bases). The germline V gene encodes CDR1 LNHDA and CDR2 SQIVND (reference sequence). The length of the CDR3 is 15 residues. V was trimmed by 2 bases and J by 0 bases, leaving 7 bases between them. The CDR3 protein is CASSIQGSNTGELFF. The CDR3 DNA follows: TGTGCCAGTAGTATACAGGGGTCGAACACCGGGGAGCTGTTTTTT.

V gene TRBV10-3 combines with J gene TRBJ2-7, with D possibly TRBD2 on 6 matching bases. Germline V gene sequence: CDR1 ENHRY, CDR2 SYGVKD. V lost 0 bases, J lost 2 bases, and 11 bases lay in between. The CDR3 sequence is 15 residues long. The CDR3 nucleotides read TGTGCCATCAGTGAGTCGGGGGGACTTACCTACGAGCAGTACTTC. Amino acids: CAISESGGLTYEQYF.

The DNA of the CDR3 is TGTGCCAGCAGCTTAACCACTAGCCCCTACAATGAGCAGTTCTTC. This encodes CASSLTTSPYNEQFF. V and J are TRBV7-3 and TRBJ2-1; D possibly corresponds to TRBD2 (6 bases). Looked up from germline, CDR1 is SGHTA and CDR2 is FQGTGA. Trimming pared 0 bases from V and 2 bases from J, leaving 8 bases between. This CDR3 region has 15 residues.

This clone has just one count. V is TRBV7-9 and J is TRBJ2-2; 8 nucleotides agree with TRBD2. With 4 bases clipped from V and 2 bases from J, the junction kept 3 bases outside the gene matches. The CDR3 consists of 15 residues. Germline V gene sequence: CDR1 SEHNR, CDR2 FQNEAQ (reference sequence). For the CDR3, the DNA is TGTGCCAGCAGCTCTAGGACTAGCAACACCGGGGAGCTGTTTTTT. This sequence encodes CASSSRTSNTGELFF.

The chain is built from TRBV30 and TRBJ2-6; D might be TRBD1 (5 bases). This CDR3 spans 15 amino acids. V was cut by 6 bases and J by 0 bases, with 12 bases left in between. Germline V gene sequence: CDR1 GTSNPN, CDR2 SVGIG (reference sequence). The CDR3, as DNA: TGTGCCTGCTTGACAGTCTTCTCTGGGGCCAACGTCCTGACTTTC. Translating gives CACLTVFSGANVLTF.

The chain joins TRBV21-1 to TRBJ2-1; the D call of TRBD1 is as the table states it, not checked on the DNA. TRBV21-1 is labeled a pseudogene. There are 16 residues in the CDR3. CDR3 residues: CASSKRHRGPYNEQFF. CDR3 nucleotides: TGTGCCAGCAGCAAAAGGCACAGGGGGCCTTACAATGAGCAGTTCTTC.

V usage is TRBV19 and J usage is TRBJ1-1; D is ambiguous. Trimming shortened V by 3 bases and J by 4 bases, and 9 bases separated the two germline ends. This CDR3 is built from 13 residues. The V gene's germline CDR1 is LNHDA and CDR2 SQIVND (reference sequence). Here the CDR3 reads CASSMGVGTEAFF. The CDR3 DNA reads as TGTGCCAGTAGTATGGGAGTCGGCACTGAAGCTTTCTTT.

This sequence joins TRBV4-2 and TRBJ2-7; no definite D call. CDR3 length: 13 amino acids. Germline CDR1 and CDR2: LGHNA and YNFKEQ. The V end was cut by 2 bases, the J end by 5 bases, with 10 bases between. The CDR3 nucleotides are TGTGCCAGCAGCCAAATCAGAGGAAACGAGCAGTACTTC. Translation: CASSQIRGNEQYF.

J is TRBJ2-1 and V is TRBV9; tentative D call: TRBD2 (5 bases). CDR1 SGDLS and CDR2 YYNGEE come from the germline V gene. Deletions cut 3 bases from V and 4 bases from J, with 14 bases between. The CDR3 extends over 15 amino acids. CDR3 sequence reads: CASSGAGGTYNEQFF. Written as DNA, the CDR3 is TGTGCCAGCAGCGGGGCGGGCGGAACTTACAATGAGCAGTTCTTC.

The chain joins TRBV28 to TRBJ2-2; D gene uncertain. The V end was cut by 1 base, the J end by 6 bases, with 6 bases between. The CDR3 extends over 13 amino acids. CDR1 and CDR2 (germline): MDHEN, SYDVKM. In DNA, the CDR3 is TGTGCCAGCAGTTTATCCCAGGCCGGGGAGCTGTTTTTT. Amino acid sequence: CASSLSQAGELFF.